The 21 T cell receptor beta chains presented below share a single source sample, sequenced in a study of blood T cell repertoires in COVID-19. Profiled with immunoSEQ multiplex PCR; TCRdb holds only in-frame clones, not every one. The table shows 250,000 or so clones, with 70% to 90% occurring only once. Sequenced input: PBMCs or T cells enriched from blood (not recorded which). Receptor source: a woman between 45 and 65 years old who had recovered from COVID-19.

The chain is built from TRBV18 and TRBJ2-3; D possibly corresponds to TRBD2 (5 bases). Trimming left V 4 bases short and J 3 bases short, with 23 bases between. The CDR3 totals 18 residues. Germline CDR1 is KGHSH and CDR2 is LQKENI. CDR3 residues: CASSRRLRRTSGTDTQYF. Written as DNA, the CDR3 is TGTGCCAGCTCACGGCGTCTGCGGAGGACTTCGGGAACAGATACGCAGTATTTT.

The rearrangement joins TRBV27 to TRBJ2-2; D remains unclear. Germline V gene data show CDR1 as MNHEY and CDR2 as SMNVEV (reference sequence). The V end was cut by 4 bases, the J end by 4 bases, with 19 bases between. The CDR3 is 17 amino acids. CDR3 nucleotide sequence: TGTGCCAGCAGTTCAACCCCTAGGTCCCCACTCACCGGGGAGCTGTTTTTT. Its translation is CASSSTPRSPLTGELFF.

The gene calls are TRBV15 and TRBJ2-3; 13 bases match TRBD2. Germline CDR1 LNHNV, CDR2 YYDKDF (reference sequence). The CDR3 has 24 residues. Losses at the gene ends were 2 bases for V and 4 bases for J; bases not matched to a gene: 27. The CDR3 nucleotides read TGTGCCACCAGCAGAAAACGGGGACTAGCGGGATTGAACGTCCGAATTATCTCCGCAGATACGCAGTATTTT. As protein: CATSRKRGLAGLNVRIISADTQYF. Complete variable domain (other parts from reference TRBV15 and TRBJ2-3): DAMVIQNPRYQVTQFGKPVTLSCSQTLNHNVMYWYQQKSSQAPKLLFHYYDKDFNNEADTPDNFQSRRPNTSFCFLDIRSPGLGDTAMYLCATSRKRGLAGLNVRIISADTQYFGPGTRLTVL.

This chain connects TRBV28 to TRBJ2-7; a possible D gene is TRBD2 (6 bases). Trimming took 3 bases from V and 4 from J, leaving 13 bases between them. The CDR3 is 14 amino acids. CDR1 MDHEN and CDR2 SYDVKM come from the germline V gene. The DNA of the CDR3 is TGTGCCAGCAGTTTGGACACTAGCAGGTACGAGCAGTACTTC. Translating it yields CASSLDTSRYEQYF.

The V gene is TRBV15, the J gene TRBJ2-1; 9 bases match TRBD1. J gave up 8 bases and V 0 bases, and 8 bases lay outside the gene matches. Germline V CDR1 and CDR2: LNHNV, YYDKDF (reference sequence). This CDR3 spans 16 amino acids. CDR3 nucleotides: TGTGCCACCAGCAGAGAAGCCGGGACAGGGATCGATGAGCAGTTCTTC. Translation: CATSREAGTGIDEQFF.

In DNA, the CDR3 is TGTGCCAGCAGTGAGGGACAGGGTAAGAATCAGCCCCAGCATTTT. The encoded protein is CASSEGQGKNQPQHF. V is TRBV2 and J is TRBJ1-5; 9 nucleotides line up with TRBD1. Trimming took 3 bases from V and 4 from J; bases not matched to a gene: 4. Germline assignment: CDR1 SNHLY and CDR2 FYNNEI. This CDR3 is 15 amino acids long.

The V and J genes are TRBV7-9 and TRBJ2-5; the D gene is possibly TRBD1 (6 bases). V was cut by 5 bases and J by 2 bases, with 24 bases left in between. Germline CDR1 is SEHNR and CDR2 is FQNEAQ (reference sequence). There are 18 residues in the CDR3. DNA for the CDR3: TGTGCCAGCAGCCCTAGATTGCCCCGGGACACTAGGCAAGAGACCCAGTACTTC. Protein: CASSPRLPRDTRQETQYF. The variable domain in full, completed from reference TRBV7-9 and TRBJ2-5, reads DTGVSQNPRHKITKRGQNVTFRCDPISEHNRLYWYRQTLGQGPEFLTYFQNEAQLEKSRLLSDRFSAERPKGSFSTLEIQRTEQGDSAMYLCASSPRLPRDTRQETQYFGPGTRLLVL.

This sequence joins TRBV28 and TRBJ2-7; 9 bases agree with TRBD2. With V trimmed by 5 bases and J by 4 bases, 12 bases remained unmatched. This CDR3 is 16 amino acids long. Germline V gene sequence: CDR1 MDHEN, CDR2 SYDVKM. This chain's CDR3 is CASSTLASGTPYEQYF. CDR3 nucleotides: TGTGCCAGCAGTACCTTGGCTAGCGGGACACCATACGAGCAGTACTTC.

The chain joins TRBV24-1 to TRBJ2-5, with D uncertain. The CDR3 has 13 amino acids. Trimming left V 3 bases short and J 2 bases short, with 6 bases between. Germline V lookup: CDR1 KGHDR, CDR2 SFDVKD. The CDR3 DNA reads TGTGCCACCAGTGATGCCCAGCAAGAGACCCAGTACTTC. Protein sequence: CATSDAQQETQYF.

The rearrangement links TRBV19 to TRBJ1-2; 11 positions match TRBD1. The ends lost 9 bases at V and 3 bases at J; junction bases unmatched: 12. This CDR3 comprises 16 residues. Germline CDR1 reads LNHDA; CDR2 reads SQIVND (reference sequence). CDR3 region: CASHNPGQGEHYGYTF. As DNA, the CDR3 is TGTGCCAGCCATAATCCGGGACAGGGGGAGCACTATGGCTACACCTTC.

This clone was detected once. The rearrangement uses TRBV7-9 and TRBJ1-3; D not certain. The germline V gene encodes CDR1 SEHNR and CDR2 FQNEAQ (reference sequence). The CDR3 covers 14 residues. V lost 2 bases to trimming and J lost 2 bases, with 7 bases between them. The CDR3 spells CASSLWEAGNTIYF. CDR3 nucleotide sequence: TGTGCCAGCAGCTTATGGGAGGCTGGAAACACCATATATTTT.

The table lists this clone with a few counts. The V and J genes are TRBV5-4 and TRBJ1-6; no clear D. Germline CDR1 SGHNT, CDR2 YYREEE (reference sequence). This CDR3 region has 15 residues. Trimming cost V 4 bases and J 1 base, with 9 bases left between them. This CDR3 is CASSGGLSYNSPLHF. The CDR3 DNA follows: TGTGCCAGCAGCGGAGGACTTTCCTATAATTCACCCCTCCACTTT. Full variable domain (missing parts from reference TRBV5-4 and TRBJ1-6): ETGVTQSPTHLIKTRGQQVTLRCSSQSGHNTVSWYQQALGQGPQFIFQYYREEENGRGNFPPRFSGLQFPNYSSELNVNALELDDSALYLCASSGGLSYNSPLHFGNGTRLTVT.

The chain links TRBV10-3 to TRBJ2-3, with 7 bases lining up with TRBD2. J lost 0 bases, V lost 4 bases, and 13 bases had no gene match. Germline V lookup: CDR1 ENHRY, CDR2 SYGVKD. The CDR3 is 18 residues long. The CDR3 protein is CAISGSGSSGSSTDTQYF. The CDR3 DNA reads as TGTGCCATCAGTGGATCGGGATCTAGCGGATCGAGCACAGATACGCAGTATTTT.

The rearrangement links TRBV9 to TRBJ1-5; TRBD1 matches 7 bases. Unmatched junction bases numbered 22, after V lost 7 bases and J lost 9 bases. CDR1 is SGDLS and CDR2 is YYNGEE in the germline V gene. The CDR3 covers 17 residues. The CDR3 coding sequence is TGTGCCAGCCTCCCCCATAAGCTTCCAGGGGGATCATTGCCCCAGCATTTT. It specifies CASLPHKLPGGSLPQHF.

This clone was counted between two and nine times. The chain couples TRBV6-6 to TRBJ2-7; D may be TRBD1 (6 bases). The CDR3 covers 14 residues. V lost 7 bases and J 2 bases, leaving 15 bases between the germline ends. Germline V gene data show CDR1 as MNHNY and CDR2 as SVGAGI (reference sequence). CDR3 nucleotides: TGTGCCAGCACCACAGGGCAGCGAGCCTACGAGCAGTACTTC. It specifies CASTTGQRAYEQYF.

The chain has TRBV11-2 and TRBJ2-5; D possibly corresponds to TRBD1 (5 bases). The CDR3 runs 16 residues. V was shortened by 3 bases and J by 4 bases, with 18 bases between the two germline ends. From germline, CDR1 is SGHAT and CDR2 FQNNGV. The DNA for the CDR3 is TGTGCCAGCAGCTTTAGTCCGGCAGGGTGGCGAGAGACCCAGTACTTC. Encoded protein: CASSFSPAGWRETQYF.

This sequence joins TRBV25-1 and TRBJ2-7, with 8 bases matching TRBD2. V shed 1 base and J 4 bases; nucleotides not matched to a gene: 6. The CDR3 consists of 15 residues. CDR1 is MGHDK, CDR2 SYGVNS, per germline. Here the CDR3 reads CASSEWGASGYEQYF. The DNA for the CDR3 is TGTGCCAGCAGTGAATGGGGGGCTAGCGGGTACGAGCAGTACTTC.

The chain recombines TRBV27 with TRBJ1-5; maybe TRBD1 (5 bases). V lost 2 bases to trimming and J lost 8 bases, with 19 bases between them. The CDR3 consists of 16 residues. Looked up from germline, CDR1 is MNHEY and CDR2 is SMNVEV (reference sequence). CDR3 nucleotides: TGTGCCAGCAGTTTAAGGGGCGGGGCAGGGAGGGAGCCCCAGCATTTT. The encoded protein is CASSLRGGAGREPQHF.

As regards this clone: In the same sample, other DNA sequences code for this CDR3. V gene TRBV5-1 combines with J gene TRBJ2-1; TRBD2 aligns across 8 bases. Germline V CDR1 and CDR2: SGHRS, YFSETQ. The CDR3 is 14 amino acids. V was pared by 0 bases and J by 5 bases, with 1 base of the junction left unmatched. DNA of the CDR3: TGCGCCAGCAGCTTGGCGGGGGGGCACAATGAGCAGTTCTTC. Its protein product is CASSLAGGHNEQFF.

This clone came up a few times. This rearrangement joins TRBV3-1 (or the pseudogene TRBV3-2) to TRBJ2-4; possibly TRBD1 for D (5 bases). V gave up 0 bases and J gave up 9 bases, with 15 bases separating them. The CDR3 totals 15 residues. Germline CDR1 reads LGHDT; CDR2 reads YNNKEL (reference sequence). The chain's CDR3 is CASSQEEEQGFIQYF. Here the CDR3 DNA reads TGTGCCAGCAGCCAAGAAGAGGAGCAGGGTTTCATTCAGTACTTC.

The CDR3 loop reads CASSLGGQGSYGYTF. CDR3 DNA sequence: TGTGCCAGCAGCTTGGGGGGACAGGGATCGTATGGCTACACCTTC. This sequence joins TRBV5-5 and TRBJ1-2; 9 bases line up with TRBD1. There are 15 residues in the CDR3. V trimming: 0 bases; J trimming: 5 bases; junction bases outside the gene matches: 5. Germline assignment: CDR1 SGHKS and CDR2 YYEKEE (reference sequence). The variable domain in full, with the rest retrieved from reference TRBV5-5 and TRBJ1-2, is DAGVTQSPTHLIKTRGQQVTLRCSPISGHKSVSWYQQVLGQGPQFIFQYYEKEERGRGNFPDRFSARQFPNYSSELNVNALLLGDSALYLCASSLGGQGSYGYTFGSGTRLTVV.